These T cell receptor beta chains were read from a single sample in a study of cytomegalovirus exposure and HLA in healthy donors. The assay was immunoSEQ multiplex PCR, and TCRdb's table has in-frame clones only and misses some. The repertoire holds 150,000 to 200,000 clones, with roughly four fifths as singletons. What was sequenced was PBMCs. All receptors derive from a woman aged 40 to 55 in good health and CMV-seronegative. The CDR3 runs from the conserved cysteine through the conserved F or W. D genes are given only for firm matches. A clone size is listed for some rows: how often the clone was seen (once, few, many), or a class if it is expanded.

CDR3 protein: CASSLGGPLNTEAFF
CDR3 DNA: TGTGCCAGCAGCTTAGGGGGGCCCTTGAACACTGAAGCTTTCTTT
J gene: TRBJ1-1
D gene: -
clone size: -
V gene: TRBV7-2

CDR3 protein: CASSSNPMDRSEKLFF
CDR3 DNA: TGTGCCAGCAGTTCGAACCCGATGGACAGGTCTGAAAAACTGTTTTTT
J gene: TRBJ1-4
D gene: TRBD1
clone size: -
V gene: TRBV27

CDR3 protein: CASSEQGAGTGELFF
CDR3 DNA: TGTGCCAGCAGTGAGCAGGGGGCCGGGACCGGGGAGCTGTTTTTT
J gene: TRBJ2-2
D gene: TRBD1
clone size: once
V gene: TRBV2

CDR3 protein: CASSPTGFDTEAFF
CDR3 DNA: TGTGCCAGCAGTCCCACAGGTTTTGACACTGAAGCTTTCTTT
J gene: TRBJ1-1
D gene: -
clone size: -
V gene: TRBV6-1

CDR3 protein: CSVRGSSYNEQFF
CDR3 DNA: TGCAGCGTTCGGGGGAGCTCCTACAATGAGCAGTTCTTC
J gene: TRBJ2-1
D gene: -
clone size: -
V gene: TRBV29-1

CDR3 protein: CATYGGLPPEGLF
CDR3 DNA: TGCGCCACTTATGGGGGACTTCCCCCTGAGGGTCTGTTC
J gene: TRBJ2-7
D gene: -
clone size: -
V gene: TRBV10-2

CDR3 protein: CAISESYRLAGGADTQYF
CDR3 DNA: TGTGCCATCAGTGAGTCTTACCGACTAGCGGGAGGGGCAGATACGCAGTATTTT
J gene: TRBJ2-3
D gene: TRBD2
clone size: -
V gene: TRBV10-3

CDR3 protein: CASSRDTYGYTF
CDR3 DNA: TGTGCCAGCAGCAGGGATACCTATGGCTACACCTTC
J gene: TRBJ1-2
D gene: -
clone size: -
V gene: TRBV28

CDR3 protein: CASSFGPGLNTEAFF
CDR3 DNA: TGTGCCAGCAGCTTTGGGCCAGGATTGAACACTGAAGCTTTCTTT
J gene: TRBJ1-1
D gene: -
clone size: -
V gene: TRBV7-3

CDR3 protein: CASSISGSNEQFF
CDR3 DNA: TGCGCCAGCAGTATTAGCGGGAGTAATGAGCAGTTCTTC
J gene: TRBJ2-1
D gene: TRBD2
clone size: -
V gene: TRBV5-1

CDR3 protein: CASSRGANTEAFF
CDR3 DNA: TGCGCCAGCAGTCGGGGGGCGAACACTGAAGCTTTCTTT
J gene: TRBJ1-1
D gene: -
clone size: -
V gene: TRBV5-1

CDR3 protein: CASSSIGTGNEQYF
CDR3 DNA: TGCGCCAGCAGCTCGATTGGGACAGGGAACGAGCAGTACTTC
J gene: TRBJ2-7
D gene: TRBD1
clone size: -
V gene: TRBV5-1

CDR3 protein: CAISDKRLGQYF
CDR3 DNA: TGTGCCATCAGTGACAAGCGGCTAGGGCAGTACTTC
J gene: TRBJ2-7
D gene: -
clone size: -
V gene: TRBV10-3

CDR3 protein: CASSRQTNQPQHF
CDR3 DNA: TGTGCCAGCAGTCGACAGACCAATCAGCCCCAGCATTTT
J gene: TRBJ1-5
D gene: -
clone size: -
V gene: TRBV28

CDR3 protein: CASSLNGGGQPQHF
CDR3 DNA: TGCGCCAGCAGCTTGAACGGCGGAGGTCAGCCCCAGCATTTT
J gene: TRBJ1-5
D gene: -
clone size: -
V gene: TRBV5-1

CDR3 protein: CASSLANVGSGNEQFF
CDR3 DNA: TGTGCCAGCAGCTTAGCAAACGTGGGTAGCGGTAATGAGCAGTTCTTC
J gene: TRBJ2-1
D gene: -
clone size: -
V gene: TRBV7-6

CDR3 protein: CASSRQGSTDTQYF
CDR3 DNA: TGCGCCAGCAGCAGACAGGGTTCCACAGATACGCAGTATTTT
J gene: TRBJ2-3
D gene: TRBD1
clone size: -
V gene: TRBV5-1

CDR3 protein: CAWSVGGTGDQPQHF
CDR3 DNA: TGTGCCTGGAGTGTTGGGGGGACAGGGGATCAGCCCCAGCATTTT
J gene: TRBJ1-5
D gene: TRBD1
clone size: -
V gene: TRBV30

CDR3 protein: CASSPGAVNTEAFF
CDR3 DNA: TGTGCCAGCTCACCAGGGGCGGTGAACACTGAAGCTTTCTTT
J gene: TRBJ1-1
D gene: -
clone size: once
V gene: TRBV18

CDR3 protein: CASSALAGEFNEQYF
CDR3 DNA: TGTGCCAGCAGCGCCTTAGCGGGAGAGTTCAACGAGCAGTACTTC
J gene: TRBJ2-7
D gene: TRBD2
clone size: -
V gene: TRBV13

CDR3 protein: CASTYLQGAATEAFF
CDR3 DNA: TGTGCCAGCACCTATTTACAGGGGGCAGCAACTGAAGCTTTCTTT
J gene: TRBJ1-1
D gene: TRBD1
clone size: -
V gene: TRBV6-6

CDR3 protein: CASSRGQGGGNTIYF
CDR3 DNA: TGTGCCAGTAGTAGGGGACAGGGCGGAGGAAACACCATATATTTT
J gene: TRBJ1-3
D gene: TRBD1
clone size: -
V gene: TRBV19

CDR3 protein: CASSFEGNQPQHF
CDR3 DNA: TGTGCCAGCAGTTTTGAGGGCAATCAGCCCCAGCATTTT
J gene: TRBJ1-5
D gene: -
clone size: few
V gene: TRBV27

CDR3 protein: CASSFWTSGIETQYF
CDR3 DNA: TGTGCCAGCAGTTTTTGGACTAGCGGGATTGAGACCCAGTACTTC
J gene: TRBJ2-5
D gene: TRBD2
clone size: -
V gene: TRBV27